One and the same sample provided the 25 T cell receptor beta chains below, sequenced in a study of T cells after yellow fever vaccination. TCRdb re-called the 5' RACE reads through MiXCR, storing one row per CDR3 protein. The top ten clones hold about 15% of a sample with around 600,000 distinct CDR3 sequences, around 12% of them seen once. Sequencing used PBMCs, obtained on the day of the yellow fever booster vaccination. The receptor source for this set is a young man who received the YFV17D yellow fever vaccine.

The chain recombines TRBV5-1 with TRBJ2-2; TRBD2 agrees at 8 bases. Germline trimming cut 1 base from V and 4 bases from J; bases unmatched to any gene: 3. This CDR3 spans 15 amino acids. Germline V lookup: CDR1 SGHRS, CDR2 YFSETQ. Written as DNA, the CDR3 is TGCGCCAGCAGCTTGCAAAGCGGGAGCACCGGGGAGCTGTTTTTT. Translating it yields CASSLQSGSTGELFF.

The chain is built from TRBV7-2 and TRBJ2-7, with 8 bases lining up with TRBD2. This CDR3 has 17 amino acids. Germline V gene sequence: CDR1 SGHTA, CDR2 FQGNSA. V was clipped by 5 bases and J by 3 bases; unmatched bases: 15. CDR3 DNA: TGTGCCAGCAGCGATAGTGGATCAGCGGGAGATTACTACGAGCAGTACTTC. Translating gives CASSDSGSAGDYYEQYF. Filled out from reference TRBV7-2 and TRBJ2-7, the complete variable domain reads GAGVSQSPSNKVTEKGKDVELRCDPISGHTALYWYRQSLGQGLEFLIYFQGNSAPDKSGLPSDRFSAERTGGSVSTLTIQRTQQEDSAVYLCASSDSGSAGDYYEQYFGPGTRLTVT.

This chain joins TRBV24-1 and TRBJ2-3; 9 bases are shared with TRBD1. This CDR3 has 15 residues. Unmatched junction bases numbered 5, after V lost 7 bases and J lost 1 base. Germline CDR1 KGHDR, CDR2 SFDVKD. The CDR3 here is CATSTGGEGTDTQYF. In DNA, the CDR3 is TGTGCCACCAGCACAGGGGGCGAGGGCACAGATACGCAGTATTTT.

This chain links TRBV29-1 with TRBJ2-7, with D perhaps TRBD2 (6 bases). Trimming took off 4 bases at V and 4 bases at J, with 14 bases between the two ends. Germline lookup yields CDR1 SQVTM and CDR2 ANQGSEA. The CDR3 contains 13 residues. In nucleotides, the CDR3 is TGCAGCGTTGTCCAGGGAGGACCTTACGAGCAGTACTTC. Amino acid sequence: CSVVQGGPYEQYF.

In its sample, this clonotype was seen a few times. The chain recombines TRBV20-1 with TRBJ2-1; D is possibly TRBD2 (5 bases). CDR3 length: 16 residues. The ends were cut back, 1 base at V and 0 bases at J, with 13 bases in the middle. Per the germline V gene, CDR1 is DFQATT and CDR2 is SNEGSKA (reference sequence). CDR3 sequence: CSARAPGSSSYNEQFF. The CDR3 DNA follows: TGCAGTGCTAGAGCCCCGGGGAGCAGCTCCTACAATGAGCAGTTCTTC.

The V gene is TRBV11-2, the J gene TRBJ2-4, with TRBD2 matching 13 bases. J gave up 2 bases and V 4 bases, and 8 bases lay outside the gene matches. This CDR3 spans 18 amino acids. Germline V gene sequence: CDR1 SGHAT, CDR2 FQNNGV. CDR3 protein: CASSSGTSGTKTKNIQYF. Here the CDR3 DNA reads TGTGCCAGCAGCTCGGGGACTAGCGGGACTAAAACCAAAAACATTCAGTACTTC.

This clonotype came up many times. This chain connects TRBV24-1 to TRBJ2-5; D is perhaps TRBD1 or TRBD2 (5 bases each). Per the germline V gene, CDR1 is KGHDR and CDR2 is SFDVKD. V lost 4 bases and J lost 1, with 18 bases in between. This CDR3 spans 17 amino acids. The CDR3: CATSDPGGSASQETQYF. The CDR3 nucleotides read TGTGCCACCAGTGACCCTGGGGGATCCGCCAGCCAAGAGACCCAGTACTTC.

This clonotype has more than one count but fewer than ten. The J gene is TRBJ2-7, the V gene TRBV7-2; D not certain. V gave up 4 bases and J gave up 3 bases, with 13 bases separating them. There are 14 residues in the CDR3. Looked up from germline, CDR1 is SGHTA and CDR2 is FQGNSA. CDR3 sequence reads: CASSSQPGGYEQYF. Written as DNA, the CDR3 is TGTGCCAGCAGCTCCCAACCGGGCGGCTACGAGCAGTACTTC.

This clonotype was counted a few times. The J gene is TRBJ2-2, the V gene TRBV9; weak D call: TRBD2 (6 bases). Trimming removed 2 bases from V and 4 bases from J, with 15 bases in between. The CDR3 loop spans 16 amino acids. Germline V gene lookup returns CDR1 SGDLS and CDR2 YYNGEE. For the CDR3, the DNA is TGTGCCAGCAGCGTCGCGGGACCGCGAGGCACCGGGGAGCTGTTTTTT. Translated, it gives CASSVAGPRGTGELFF. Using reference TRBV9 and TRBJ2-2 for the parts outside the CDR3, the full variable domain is DSGVTQTPKHLITATGQRVTLRCSPRSGDLSVYWYQQSLDQGLQFLIQYYNGEERAKGNILERFSAQQFPDLHSELNLSSLELGDSALYFCASSVAGPRGTGELFFGEGSRLTVL.

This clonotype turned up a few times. CDR3 sequence: CSAAEGRGTGELFF. CDR3 nucleotide sequence: TGCAGTGCGGCCGAGGGACGCGGCACCGGGGAGCTGTTTTTT. The rearrangement joins TRBV20-1 to TRBJ2-2; the D call may be TRBD1 or TRBD2 (5 bases each). V lost 6 bases, J lost 4 bases, and 15 bases lay in between. Germline values: CDR1 DFQATT, CDR2 SNEGSKA (reference sequence). The CDR3 is 14 residues long.

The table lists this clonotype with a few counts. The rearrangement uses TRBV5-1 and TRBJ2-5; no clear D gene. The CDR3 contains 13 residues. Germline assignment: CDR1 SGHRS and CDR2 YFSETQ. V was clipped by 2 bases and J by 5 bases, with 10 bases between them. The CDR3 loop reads CASSLNPMETQYF. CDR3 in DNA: TGCGCCAGCAGCTTAAACCCAATGGAGACCCAGTACTTC.

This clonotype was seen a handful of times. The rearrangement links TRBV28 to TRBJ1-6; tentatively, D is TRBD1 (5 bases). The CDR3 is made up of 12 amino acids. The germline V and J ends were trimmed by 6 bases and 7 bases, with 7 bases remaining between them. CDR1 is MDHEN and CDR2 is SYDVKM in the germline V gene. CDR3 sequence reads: CASRQENSPLHF. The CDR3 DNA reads TGTGCCAGCAGACAGGAGAATTCACCCCTCCACTTT.

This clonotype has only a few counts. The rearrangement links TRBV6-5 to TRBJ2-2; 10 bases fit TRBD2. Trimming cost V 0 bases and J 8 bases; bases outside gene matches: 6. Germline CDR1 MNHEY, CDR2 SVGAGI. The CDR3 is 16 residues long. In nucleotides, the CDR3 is TGTGCCAGCAGTTACTCGTGGGCTAGCGGGAGAGGGGAGCTGTTTTTT. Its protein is CASSYSWASGRGELFF.

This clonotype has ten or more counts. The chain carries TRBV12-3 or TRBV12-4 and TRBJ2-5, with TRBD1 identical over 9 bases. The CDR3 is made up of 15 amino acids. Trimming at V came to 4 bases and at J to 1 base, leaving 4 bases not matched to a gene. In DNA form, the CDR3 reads TGTGCCAGCAGTTACCGGGACAGGGCCCAAGAGACCCAGTACTTC. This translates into CASSYRDRAQETQYF.

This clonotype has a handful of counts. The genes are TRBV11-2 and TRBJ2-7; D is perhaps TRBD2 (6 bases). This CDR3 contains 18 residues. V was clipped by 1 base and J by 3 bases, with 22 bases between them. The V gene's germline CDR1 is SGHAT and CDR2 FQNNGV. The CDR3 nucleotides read TGTGCCAGCAGCTTAGTGGCATTGACTAGGGATCTAGACTACGAGCAGTACTTC. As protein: CASSLVALTRDLDYEQYF.

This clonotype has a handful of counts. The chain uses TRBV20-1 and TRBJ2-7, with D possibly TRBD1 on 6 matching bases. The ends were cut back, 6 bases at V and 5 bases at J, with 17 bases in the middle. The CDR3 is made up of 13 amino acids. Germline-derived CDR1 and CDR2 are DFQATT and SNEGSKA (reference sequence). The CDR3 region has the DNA TGCAGTGCGAACCGGGACAACGGTAACGAGCAGTACTTC. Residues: CSANRDNGNEQYF.

The CDR3 region is CASSRTGGAYSYEQYF. CDR3 in DNA: TGTGCCAGCAGTCGGACAGGGGGCGCATACTCCTACGAGCAGTACTTC. The chain is built from TRBV6-5 and TRBJ2-7, with 11 bases that match TRBD1. The CDR3 is made up of 16 amino acids. Trimming at V came to 5 bases and at J to 0 bases, leaving 6 bases not matched to a gene. In germline, CDR1 is MNHEY, CDR2 SVGAGI.

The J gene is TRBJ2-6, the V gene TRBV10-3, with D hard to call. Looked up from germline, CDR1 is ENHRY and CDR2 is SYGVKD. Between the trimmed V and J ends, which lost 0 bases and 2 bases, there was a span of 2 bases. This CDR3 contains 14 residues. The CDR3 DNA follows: TGTGCCATCAGTGAGTCCACTGGGGCCAACGTCCTGACTTTC. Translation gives CAISESTGANVLTF.

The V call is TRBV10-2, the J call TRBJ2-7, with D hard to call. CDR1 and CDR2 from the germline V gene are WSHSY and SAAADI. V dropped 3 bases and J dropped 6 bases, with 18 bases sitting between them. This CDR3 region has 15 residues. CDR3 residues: CASSEGNPVYSEQYF. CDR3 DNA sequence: TGCGCCAGCAGTGAAGGGAACCCTGTTTACTCCGAGCAGTACTTC.

CDR3 coding DNA: TGTGCCAGCAGCCGGGGACTAGCGGGAGGTGCTGGGGCCAACGTCCTGACTTTC. Translation gives CASSRGLAGGAGANVLTF. The gene calls are TRBV14 and TRBJ2-6; 15 bases agree with TRBD2. This CDR3 is 18 amino acids long. V trimming: 4 bases; J trimming: 2 bases; junction bases outside the gene matches: 3. The germline gives CDR1 SGHDN, CDR2 FVKESK.

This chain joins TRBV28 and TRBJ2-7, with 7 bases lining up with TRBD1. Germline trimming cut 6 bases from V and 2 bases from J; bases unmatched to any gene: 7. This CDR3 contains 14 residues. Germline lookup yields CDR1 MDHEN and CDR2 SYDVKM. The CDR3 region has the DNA TGTGCCAGCAGAAAACAGGGGAGACCCTACGAGCAGTACTTC. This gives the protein CASRKQGRPYEQYF.

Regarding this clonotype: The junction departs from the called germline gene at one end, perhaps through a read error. Here the CDR3 reads CASSLPEGVYNELFF. Written as DNA, the CDR3 is TGTGCCAGCAGCTTGCCAGAGGGGGTTTACAATGAGCTGTTCTTC. The chain has TRBV5-6 and TRBJ2-1, with a possible D match to TRBD1 (6 bases). The CDR3 spans 15 residues. Germline V gives CDR1 SGHDT, CDR2 YYEEEE.

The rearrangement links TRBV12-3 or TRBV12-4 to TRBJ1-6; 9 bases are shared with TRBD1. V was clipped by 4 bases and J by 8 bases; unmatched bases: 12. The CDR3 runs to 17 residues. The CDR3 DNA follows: TGTGCCAGCAGTTCGGGGACAGGGAGGCTCGCATATTCACCCCTCCACTTT. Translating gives CASSSGTGRLAYSPLHF.

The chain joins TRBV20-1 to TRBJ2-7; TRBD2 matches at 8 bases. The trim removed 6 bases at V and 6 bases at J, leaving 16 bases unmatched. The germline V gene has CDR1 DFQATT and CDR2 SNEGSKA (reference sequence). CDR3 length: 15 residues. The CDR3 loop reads CSAPPGGGKVIEQYF. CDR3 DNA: TGCAGTGCCCCCCCGGGGGGGGGAAAAGTGATCGAGCAGTACTTC.

The CDR3 region is CASSFSVPPYEQYF. The CDR3, as DNA: TGTGCCAGCAGCTTTTCGGTCCCCCCATACGAGCAGTACTTC. The rearrangement uses TRBV14 and TRBJ2-7; D gene ambiguous. This CDR3 is 14 amino acids long. CDR1 and CDR2 from the germline V gene are SGHDN and FVKESK. V lost 5 bases and J 4 bases, leaving 15 bases between the germline ends.